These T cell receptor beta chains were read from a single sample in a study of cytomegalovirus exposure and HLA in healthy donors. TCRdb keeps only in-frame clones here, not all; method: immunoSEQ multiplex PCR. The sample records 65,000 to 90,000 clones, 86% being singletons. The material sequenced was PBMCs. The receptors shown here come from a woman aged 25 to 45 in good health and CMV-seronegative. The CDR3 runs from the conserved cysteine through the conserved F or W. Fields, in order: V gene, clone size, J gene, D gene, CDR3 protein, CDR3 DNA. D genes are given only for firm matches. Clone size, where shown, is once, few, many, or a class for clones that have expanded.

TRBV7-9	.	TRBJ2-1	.	CASSLTGVDNEQFF	TGTGCCAGCAGCTTAACGGGGGTAGACAATGAGCAGTTCTTC
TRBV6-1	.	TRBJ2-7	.	CASSARPTGSYEQYF	TGTGCCAGCAGTGCCAGACCCACAGGGTCCTACGAGCAGTACTTC
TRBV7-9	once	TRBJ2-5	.	CASSPGLGIQETQYF	TGTGCCAGCAGCCCGGGTCTCGGAATCCAAGAGACCCAGTACTTC
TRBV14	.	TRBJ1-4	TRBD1	CASSQEGQGYEKLFF	TGTGCCAGCAGCCAAGAGGGACAGGGGTATGAAAAACTGTTTTTT
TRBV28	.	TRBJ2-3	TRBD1	CASSLFPGTGEADTQYF	TGTGCCAGCAGTTTATTTCCCGGGACAGGGGAGGCAGATACGCAGTATTTT
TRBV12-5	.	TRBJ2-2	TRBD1	CASGLDRGLGELFF	TGTGCTAGTGGTTTGGACAGGGGGCTCGGGGAGCTGTTTTTT
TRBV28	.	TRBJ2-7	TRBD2	CASSRTGTSEAEQYF	TGTGCCAGCAGCCGGACCGGGACTAGCGAGGCCGAGCAGTACTTC
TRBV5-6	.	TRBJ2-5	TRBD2	CASSPRLAGLQETQYF	TGTGCCAGCAGCCCCCGCCTAGCGGGCCTTCAAGAGACCCAGTACTTC
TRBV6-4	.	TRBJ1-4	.	CALLTGTPKGKLFF	TGTGCGCTTCTCACCGGGACACCAAAAGGGAAACTGTTTTTT
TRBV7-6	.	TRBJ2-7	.	CASSRTEVGYEQYF	TGTGCCAGCAGCCGCACCGAGGTTGGGTACGAGCAGTACTTC
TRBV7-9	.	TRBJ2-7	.	CSSSPYGGEQYF	TGTTCCAGCAGCCCTTATGGAGGCGAGCAGTACTTC
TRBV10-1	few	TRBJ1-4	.	CASSGFEAYGLFF	TGCGCCAGCAGTGGGTTCGAGGCCTACGGACTGTTTTTT
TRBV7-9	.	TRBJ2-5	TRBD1	CASSLEDRAGTQYF	TGTGCCAGCAGCTTAGAGGACAGGGCGGGGACCCAGTACTTC
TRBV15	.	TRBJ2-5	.	CATSSRGETQYF	TGTGCCACCAGCTCAAGGGGAGAGACCCAGTACTTC
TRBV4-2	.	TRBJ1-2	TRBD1	CASSQDRDREVGYTF	TGTGCCAGCAGCCAGGACCGGGACAGGGAAGTTGGCTACACCTTC
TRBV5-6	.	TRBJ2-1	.	CASKPGKRYNEQFF	TGTGCCAGCAAGCCGGGAAAGAGGTACAATGAGCAGTTCTTC
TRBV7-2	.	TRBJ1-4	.	CASTPEKLFF	TGTGCCAGCACTCCCGAAAAACTGTTTTTT
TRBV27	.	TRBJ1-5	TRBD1	CASRKQGGNQPQHF	TGTGCCAGCAGAAAACAGGGGGGGAATCAGCCCCAGCATTTT
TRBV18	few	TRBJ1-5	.	CASSPTGTHSNQPQHF	TGTGCCAGCTCACCAACCGGGACACATAGCAATCAGCCCCAGCATTTT
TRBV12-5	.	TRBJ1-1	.	CASGLVLAGAMNTEAFF	TGTGCTAGTGGTTTGGTACTGGCAGGGGCAATGAACACTGAAGCTTTCTTT
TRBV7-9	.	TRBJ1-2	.	CASSLSRLYGYTF	TGTGCCAGCAGCTTAAGCAGGCTCTATGGCTACACCTTC
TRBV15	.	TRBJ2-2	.	CATSSPHTGELFF	TGTGCCACCAGCAGCCCTCACACCGGGGAGCTGTTTTTT
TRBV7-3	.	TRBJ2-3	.	CASSPVLRGNTDTQYF	TGTGCCAGCAGCCCTGTTTTGAGGGGGAACACAGATACGCAGTATTTT
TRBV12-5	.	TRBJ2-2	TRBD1	CASGTGSSGELFF	TGTGCTAGTGGGACAGGGAGTTCCGGGGAGCTGTTTTTT
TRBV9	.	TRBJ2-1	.	CASSVDGHEQFF	TGTGCCAGCAGCGTAGATGGCCATGAGCAGTTCTTC
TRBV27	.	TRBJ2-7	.	CASSLMAGIYEQYF	TGTGCCAGCAGTTTGATGGCAGGAATCTACGAGCAGTACTTC
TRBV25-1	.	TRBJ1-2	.	CASSRHLQGSGYTF	TGTGCCAGCAGCCGCCATCTACAGGGATCTGGCTACACCTTC
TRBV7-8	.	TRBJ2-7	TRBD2	CASSLGAAGKDYEQYF	TGTGCCAGCAGCTTAGGGGCAGCGGGAAAGGACTACGAGCAGTACTTC
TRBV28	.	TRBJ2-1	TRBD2	CASNPGTSGSLPFF	TGTGCCAGCAACCCCGGGACTAGCGGGAGTTTGCCGTTCTTC
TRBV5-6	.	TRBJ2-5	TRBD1	CASSSLGGQGAQYF	TGTGCCAGCAGCTCGCTTGGGGGACAGGGAGCGCAGTACTTC
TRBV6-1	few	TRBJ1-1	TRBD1	CASSQGQENTEAFF	TGTGCCAGCAGTCAAGGACAGGAGAACACTGAAGCTTTCTTT
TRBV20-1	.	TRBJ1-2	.	CRRGCVYGYTF	TGCAGGCGGGGTTGCGTCTATGGCTACACCTTC
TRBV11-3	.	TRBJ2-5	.	CASSRGGSPQETQYF	TGTGCCAGCAGTCGCGGGGGCAGCCCCCAAGAGACCCAGTACTTC
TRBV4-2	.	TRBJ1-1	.	CASSQGPGWGMNTEAFF	TGTGCCAGCAGCCAAGGTCCAGGGTGGGGAATGAACACTGAAGCTTTCTTT
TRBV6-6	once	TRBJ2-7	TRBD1	CASAPGQGVNEQYF	TGTGCCAGCGCCCCTGGACAGGGAGTTAACGAGCAGTACTTC
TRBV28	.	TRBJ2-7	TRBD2	CASTLAGAVNEQYF	TGTGCCAGTACCCTAGCGGGAGCTGTCAACGAGCAGTACTTC
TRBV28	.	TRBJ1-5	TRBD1	CASRRGQGHQPQHF	TGTGCCAGCAGACGTGGACAGGGGCATCAGCCCCAGCATTTT
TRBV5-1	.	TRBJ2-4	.	CASSLDIWASNIQYF	TGCGCCAGCAGCTTGGATATCTGGGCCTCGAACATTCAGTACTTC
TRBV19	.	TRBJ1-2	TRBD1	CASSQGGSGNYGYTF	TGTGCCAGTAGTCAGGGGGGCTCAGGGAACTATGGCTACACCTTC
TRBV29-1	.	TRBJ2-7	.	CSVAAQGRTYEQYF	TGCAGCGTTGCGGCCCAGGGGAGAACCTACGAGCAGTACTTC
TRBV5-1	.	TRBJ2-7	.	CASSESYEQYF	TGCGCCAGCAGCGAGTCCTACGAGCAGTACTTC
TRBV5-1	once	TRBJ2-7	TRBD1	CASSLGGQVSYEQYF	TGCGCCAGCAGCTTGGGGGGACAGGTTTCCTACGAGCAGTACTTC
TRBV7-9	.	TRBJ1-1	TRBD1	CASSAGTGVTEAFF	TGTGCCAGCAGCGCCGGGACAGGGGTAACTGAAGCTTTCTTT
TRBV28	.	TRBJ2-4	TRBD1	CASSPVTGVMVQYF	TGTGCCAGCAGCCCCGTGACAGGGGTGATGGTTCAGTACTTC
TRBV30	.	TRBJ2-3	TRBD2	CAWSFGLAASIDTQYF	TGTGCCTGGAGTTTTGGACTAGCGGCGTCTATTGATACGCAGTATTTT
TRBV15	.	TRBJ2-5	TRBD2	CATSRTGTSEIKQYF	TGTGCCACCAGCAGGACCGGGACTAGCGAAATAAAGCAGTACTTC
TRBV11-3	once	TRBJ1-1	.	CASSDTILDSLNTEAFF	TGTGCCAGCAGCGATACGATCCTGGACAGTTTGAACACTGAAGCTTTCTTT
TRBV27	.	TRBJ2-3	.	CASGLRQGTDTQYF	TGTGCCAGCGGTTTAAGGCAGGGCACAGATACGCAGTATTTT
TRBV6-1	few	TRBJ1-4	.	CASSEGRPSTNEKLFF	TGTGCCAGCAGTGAGGGCAGGCCTTCAACTAATGAAAAACTGTTTTTT
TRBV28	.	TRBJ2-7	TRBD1	CASRGTGSIHEQYF	TGTGCCAGCAGGGGGACAGGGTCTATCCACGAGCAGTACTTC
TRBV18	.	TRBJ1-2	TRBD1	CASSPDRVASGYTF	TGTGCCAGCTCACCGGACAGGGTGGCTAGTGGCTACACCTTC
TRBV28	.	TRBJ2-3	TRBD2	CASSSGLAETDTQYF	TGTGCCAGCAGTTCGGGACTAGCGGAAACAGATACGCAGTATTTT
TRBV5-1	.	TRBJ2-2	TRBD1	CASSPGQGYTGELFF	TGCGCCAGCAGCCCGGGACAGGGGTACACCGGGGAGCTGTTTTTT
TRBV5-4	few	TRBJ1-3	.	CASSSGGGNSGNTIYF	TGTGCCAGCAGTTCCGGGGGGGGAAACTCTGGAAACACCATATATTTT
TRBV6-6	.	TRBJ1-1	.	CASSPGTSGNTEAFF	TGTGCCAGCAGTCCAGGGACATCTGGGAACACTGAAGCTTTCTTT
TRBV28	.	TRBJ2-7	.	CASGAYEQYF	TGTGCCAGCGGGGCCTACGAGCAGTACTTC
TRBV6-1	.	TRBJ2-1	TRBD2	CASSSGAPNEQFF	TGTGCCAGCAGTAGCGGGGCCCCAAATGAGCAGTTCTTC
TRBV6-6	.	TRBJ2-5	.	CASISAGVRETQYF	TGTGCCAGCATATCGGCCGGGGTGAGGGAGACCCAGTACTTC
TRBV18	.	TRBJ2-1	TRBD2	CASSPRSGSRDEQFF	TGTGCCAGCTCACCACGTAGCGGGAGCCGCGATGAGCAGTTCTTC